Following are 20 T cell receptor beta chains from one sample sequenced in a study of blood T cell repertoires in COVID-19. Assay used: immunoSEQ multiplex PCR; TCRdb lists only in-frame clones, some missing. The sample contains about 47,000 clones, roughly 88% of which appear only once. Source material: peripheral blood. The receptors stem from a human donor with active COVID-19. The donor label of this sample is uncertain.

The rearrangement uses TRBV18 and TRBJ1-1, with D maybe TRBD1 (6 bases). Germline-derived CDR1 and CDR2 are KGHSH and LQKENI. The CDR3 extends over 14 amino acids. V was cut by 6 bases and J by 4 bases, with 15 bases left in between. The CDR3 coding sequence is TGTGCCAGCTCTTTCAAGGGGGTGGGCACTGAAGCTTTCTTT. This codes for CASSFKGVGTEAFF.

The V call is TRBV2, the J call TRBJ2-1; 12 bases fit TRBD2. Germline V gene data show CDR1 as SNHLY and CDR2 as FYNNEI. CDR3 size: 15 residues. V shed 4 bases, J shed 2 bases, and the junction held 0 bases outside the gene matches. The CDR3, as DNA: TGTGCCAGCAGTGGGACTAGCGGGGCCTACAATGAGCAGTTCTTC. Protein sequence: CASSGTSGAYNEQFF.

The V gene is TRBV6-5, the J gene TRBJ1-2; D remains ambiguous. Looked up from germline, CDR1 is MNHEY and CDR2 is SVGAGI. CDR3 size: 14 residues. Between the trimmed V and J ends, which lost 2 bases and 4 bases, there was a span of 11 bases. For the CDR3, the DNA is TGTGCCAGCAGTTACCGGAGGGAAGCCTATGGCTACACCTTC. Protein: CASSYRREAYGYTF.

The chain uses TRBV6-5 and TRBJ2-7; 7 nucleotides line up with TRBD1. This CDR3 is 14 amino acids long. Trimming took 4 bases from V and 3 from J; bases not matched to a gene: 6. Germline V CDR1 and CDR2: MNHEY, SVGAGI. The CDR3 reads CASSSGQTSYEQYF. The CDR3 nucleotides are TGTGCCAGCAGTTCGGGACAGACAAGCTACGAGCAGTACTTC.

The V call is TRBV19, the J call TRBJ2-7, with TRBD2 as a possible D gene (7 bases). The CDR3 loop spans 15 amino acids. V was clipped by 4 bases and J by 3 bases, with 16 bases between them. CDR1 is LNHDA and CDR2 is SQIVND in the germline V gene (reference sequence). The CDR3 bases are TGTGCCAGTAGTAGTAAGGGGGGGGGCGGCTACGAGCAGTACTTC. Its translation is CASSSKGGGGYEQYF.

CDR3 amino acids: CATSRDSLSGYTF. In nucleotides, the CDR3 is TGTGCCACTTCACGGGACAGCTTGTCTGGCTACACCTTC. The chain links TRBV19 to TRBJ1-2; TRBD1 matches 7 bases. Germline V lookup: CDR1 LNHDA, CDR2 SQIVND (reference sequence). The CDR3 is 13 residues long. V lost 10 bases, J lost 7 bases, and 12 bases stayed unmatched.

V gene TRBV15 combines with J gene TRBJ2-1, with D maybe TRBD1 (6 bases). This CDR3 has 19 residues. Germline assignment: CDR1 LNHNV and CDR2 YYDKDF (reference sequence). The V gene lost 2 bases and the J gene lost 7 bases, with 27 bases spanning the gap. CDR3 sequence: CATSRHRKRQAQLGNEQFF. The CDR3 DNA sequence: TGTGCCACCAGCAGACACAGAAAAAGACAGGCTCAATTGGGGAATGAGCAGTTCTTC.

The chain combines TRBV9 with TRBJ2-1, with D perhaps TRBD2 (6 bases). V was shortened by 4 bases and J by 9 bases, with 17 bases between the two germline ends. This CDR3 contains 14 residues. Germline V gives CDR1 SGDLS, CDR2 YYNGEE. The CDR3 spells CASSPPGSIGEQFF. For the CDR3, the DNA is TGTGCCAGCAGCCCACCCGGGAGCATCGGTGAGCAGTTCTTC.

The J gene is TRBJ2-4, the V gene TRBV6-4; 7 bases are shared with TRBD2. Losses at the gene ends were 7 bases for V and 3 bases for J; bases not matched to a gene: 9. Germline CDR1 is MRHNA and CDR2 is SNTAGT. This CDR3 spans 15 amino acids. The CDR3 protein is CASIRGGFLKNIQYF. The CDR3 DNA reads as TGTGCCAGCATTCGGGGAGGGTTTCTCAAAAACATTCAGTACTTC.

This chain links TRBV24-1 with TRBJ2-1; D may be TRBD1 (6 bases). Trimming shortened V by 0 bases and J by 0 bases, and 8 bases separated the two germline ends. This CDR3 is built from 16 residues. CDR1 is KGHDR and CDR2 is SFDVKD in the germline V gene. The CDR3 region has the DNA TGTGCCACCAGTGATTTGGGGGACAACTCCTACAATGAGCAGTTCTTC. The encoded protein is CATSDLGDNSYNEQFF.

The gene calls are TRBV10-3 and TRBJ2-7; a weak D match, TRBD1 (5 bases). Germline CDR1 and CDR2: ENHRY and SYGVKD. The CDR3 runs 14 residues. Trimming took 6 bases from V and 3 from J, leaving 15 bases between them. The CDR3 loop reads CAIRPQGAHYEQYF. CDR3 sequence (DNA): TGTGCCATCAGGCCTCAGGGCGCCCACTACGAGCAGTACTTC.

The genes are TRBV9 and TRBJ2-1, with 7 positions matching TRBD2. The J segment lost 6 bases and the V segment lost 0 bases, leaving 0 bases of the junction unmatched. This CDR3 spans 13 amino acids. Germline-derived CDR1 and CDR2 are SGDLS and YYNGEE. CDR3: CASSVGGGNEQFF. CDR3 sequence (DNA): TGTGCCAGCAGCGTAGGCGGGGGCAATGAGCAGTTCTTC.

The rearrangement joins TRBV27 to TRBJ1-6, with D possibly being TRBD1 (5 bases). Germline V gene lookup returns CDR1 MNHEY and CDR2 SMNVEV (reference sequence). V dropped 4 bases and J dropped 12 bases, with 13 bases sitting between them. The CDR3 spans 13 residues. CDR3 loop: CASSSDQGRPLHF. The CDR3 DNA sequence: TGTGCCAGCAGTTCTGACCAGGGCAGACCCCTCCACTTT.

This clone was seen only a few times. The chain couples TRBV5-5 to TRBJ1-6, with D perhaps matching TRBD1 (5 bases). The CDR3 is 18 amino acids. CDR1 is SGHKS, CDR2 YYEKEE, per germline (reference sequence). V was cut by 2 bases and J by 0 bases, with 15 bases left in between. The CDR3 here is CASSFGGGISSYNSPLHF. The CDR3 DNA follows: TGTGCCAGCAGCTTCGGGGGAGGGATAAGCTCCTATAATTCACCCCTCCACTTT.

The chain employs TRBV7-8 and TRBJ2-7; D unresolved. The V gene's germline CDR1 is SGHVS and CDR2 FQNEAQ. Deletions cut 1 base from V and 0 bases from J, with 16 bases between. This CDR3 has 17 amino acids. The CDR3: CASSLGAGPQSSYEQYF. In DNA, the CDR3 is TGTGCCAGCAGCTTAGGGGCTGGGCCCCAGAGCTCCTACGAGCAGTACTTC.

The chain links TRBV7-3 to TRBJ2-3, with 7 bases identical to TRBD1. The CDR3 sequence is 13 residues long. Germline V lookup: CDR1 SGHTA, CDR2 FQGTGA. The V gene end was trimmed by 3 bases and the J gene end by 8 bases; junction bases not matched to a gene: 5. The CDR3 here is CASSLGTDPTQYF. The CDR3 DNA sequence: TGTGCCAGCAGCTTGGGGACAGATCCTACGCAGTATTTT.

The chain combines TRBV4-3 with TRBJ1-6, with D unclear. The CDR3 consists of 13 residues. Trimming took off 4 bases at V and 7 bases at J, with 8 bases between the two ends. CDR1 is LGHNA and CDR2 is YSLEER in the germline V gene. This chain's CDR3 is CASSRGLNSPLHF. CDR3 DNA: TGCGCCAGCAGCCGCGGACTCAATTCACCCCTCCACTTT.

This chain uses TRBV5-1 with TRBJ2-3; the match to TRBD2 covers 11 bases. The CDR3 totals 16 residues. V lost 3 bases to trimming and J lost 2 bases; unmatched junction nucleotides: 5. Germline values: CDR1 SGHRS, CDR2 YFSETQ. CDR3 sequence: CASSSQTSGITDTQYF. The CDR3 region has the DNA TGCGCCAGCAGCTCCCAGACTAGCGGGATCACAGATACGCAGTATTTT.

V is TRBV29-1 and J is TRBJ2-1; D not resolved. Germline V CDR1 and CDR2: SQVTM, ANQGSEA. Trimming cost V 4 bases and J 0 bases, with 13 bases left between them. The CDR3 consists of 15 residues. CDR3 sequence: CSVVVFTSSYNEQFF. For the CDR3, the DNA is TGCAGCGTTGTGGTGTTTACGAGCTCCTACAATGAGCAGTTCTTC.

The rearrangement uses TRBV7-9 and TRBJ2-5; the D gene is possibly TRBD1 (6 bases). Germline V CDR1 and CDR2: SEHNR, FQNEAQ (reference sequence). This CDR3 is 15 amino acids long. The germline V and J ends were trimmed by 5 bases and 0 bases, with 13 bases remaining between them. Here the CDR3 reads CASSLNRADQETQYF. The CDR3, as DNA: TGTGCCAGCAGCCTAAACAGGGCCGACCAAGAGACCCAGTACTTC.